The source of this T cell receptor (beta chain) is a study of T cells expressing NK-cell markers. Turning to the study itself: Seven of the eight sequenced donors were HCMV-seropositive; one was seronegative. General study findings and limits: For a handful of donors, the dominant NKG2C+ clonotypes made up roughly 1.0-7.5% of their CD8+ T cells.

5'RACE template switching with UMIs produced the TCR beta cDNA. TCRdb reanalyzed the 5' RACE reads and collapses them to one entry per CDR3 protein, without DNA. The sample totals around 380,000 distinct CDR3 sequences. Concerning this clonotype itself: Its antigen is still unknown.

The CDR3 length is 14 residues. Germline V CDR1 and CDR2: DFQATT, SNEGSKA (reference sequence). Specimen: blood T cells: a sorted CD56 or NKG2C T cell subset, CD4+ or CD8+ T cells, or bulk PBMC T cells (not recorded which). The clonotype was recovered from a woman between 50 and 59 years old in good health. The gene calls are TRBV20-1 and TRBJ2-7; without DNA, the TCRdb call of TRBD2 cannot be checked. The CDR3 loop reads CSARDTAGIYEQYF.